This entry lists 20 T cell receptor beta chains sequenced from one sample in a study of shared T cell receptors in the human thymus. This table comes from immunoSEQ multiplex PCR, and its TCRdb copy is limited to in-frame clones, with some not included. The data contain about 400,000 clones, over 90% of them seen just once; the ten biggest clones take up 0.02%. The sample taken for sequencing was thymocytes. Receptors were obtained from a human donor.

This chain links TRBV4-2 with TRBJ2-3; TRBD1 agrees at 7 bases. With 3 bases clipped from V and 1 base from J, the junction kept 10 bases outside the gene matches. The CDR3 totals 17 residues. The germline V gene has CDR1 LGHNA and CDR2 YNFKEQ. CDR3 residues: CASSQESKDRCTDTQYF. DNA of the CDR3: TGTGCCAGCAGCCAGGAATCCAAGGACAGGTGCACAGATACGCAGTATTTT.

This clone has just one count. The CDR3 bases are TGTGCCAGCAGCTTAGTCCAGGGAACTTATAGCAATCAGCCCCAGCATTTT. Amino acids: CASSLVQGTYSNQPQHF. The chain uses TRBV7-2 and TRBJ1-5; D perhaps matches TRBD1 (5 bases). V was shortened by 1 base and J by 0 bases, with 13 bases between the two germline ends. The length of the CDR3 is 17 residues. In germline, CDR1 is SGHTA, CDR2 FQGNSA.

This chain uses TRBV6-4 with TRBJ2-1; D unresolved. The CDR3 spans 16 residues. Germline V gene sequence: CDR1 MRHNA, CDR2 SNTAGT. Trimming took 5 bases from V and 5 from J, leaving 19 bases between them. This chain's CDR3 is CASSPFAVPLNNEQFF. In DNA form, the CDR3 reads TGTGCCAGCAGTCCCTTTGCGGTACCCTTAAACAATGAGCAGTTCTTC.

The CDR3 spells CSVYGTSGRGDTQYF. The CDR3 coding sequence is TGCAGCGTTTACGGGACTAGCGGGAGAGGAGATACGCAGTATTTT. The V call is TRBV29-1, the J call TRBJ2-3; 14 positions match TRBD2. This CDR3 region has 15 residues. V shed 5 bases and J 5 bases; nucleotides not matched to a gene: 6. Germline CDR1 SQVTM, CDR2 ANQGSEA.

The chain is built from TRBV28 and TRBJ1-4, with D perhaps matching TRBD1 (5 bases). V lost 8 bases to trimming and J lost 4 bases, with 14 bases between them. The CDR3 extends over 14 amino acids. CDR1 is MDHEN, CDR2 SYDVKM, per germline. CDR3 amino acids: CASSTEGYNEKLFF. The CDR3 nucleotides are TGTGCCAGCTCGACCGAGGGGTATAATGAAAAACTGTTTTTT.

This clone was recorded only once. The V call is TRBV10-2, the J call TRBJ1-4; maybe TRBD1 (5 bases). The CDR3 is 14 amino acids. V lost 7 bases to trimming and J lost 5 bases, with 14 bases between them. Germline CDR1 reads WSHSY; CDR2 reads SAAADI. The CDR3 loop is CASKGNRWNEKLFF. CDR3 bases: TGCGCCAGCAAAGGAAACAGGTGGAATGAAAAACTGTTTTTT.

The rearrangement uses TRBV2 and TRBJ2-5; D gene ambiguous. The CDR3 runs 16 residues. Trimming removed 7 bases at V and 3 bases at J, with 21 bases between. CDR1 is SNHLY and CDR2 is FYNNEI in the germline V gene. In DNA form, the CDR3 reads TGTGCCAGCATCCCGAAAGGCGGTACTTGGAAAGAGACCCAGTACTTC. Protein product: CASIPKGGTWKETQYF. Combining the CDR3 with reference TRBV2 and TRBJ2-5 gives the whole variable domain EPEVTQTPSHQVTQMGQEVILRCVPISNHLYFYWYRQILGQKVEFLVSFYNNEISEKSEIFDDQFSVERPDGSNFTLKIRSTKLEDSAMYFCASIPKGGTWKETQYFGPGTRLLVL.

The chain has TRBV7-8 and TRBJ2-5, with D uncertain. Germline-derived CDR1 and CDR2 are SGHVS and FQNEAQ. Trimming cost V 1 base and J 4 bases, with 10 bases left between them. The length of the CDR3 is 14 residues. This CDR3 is CASSLEVEGETQYF. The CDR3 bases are TGTGCCAGCAGCTTAGAGGTAGAAGGAGAGACCCAGTACTTC. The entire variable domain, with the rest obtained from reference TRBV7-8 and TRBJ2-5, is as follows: GAGVSQSPRYKVAKRGQDVALRCDPISGHVSLFWYQQALGQGPEFLTYFQNEAQLDKSGLPSDRFFAERPEGSVSTLKIQRTQQEDSAVYLCASSLEVEGETQYFGPGTRLLVL.

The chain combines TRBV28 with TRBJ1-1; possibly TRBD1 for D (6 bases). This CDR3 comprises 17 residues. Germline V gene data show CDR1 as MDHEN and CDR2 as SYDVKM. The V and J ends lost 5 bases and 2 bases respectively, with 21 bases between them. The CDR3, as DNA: TGTGCCAGCAGTCCCCCGGGGAGGGGGATTCTTAACACTGAAGCTTTCTTT. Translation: CASSPPGRGILNTEAFF.

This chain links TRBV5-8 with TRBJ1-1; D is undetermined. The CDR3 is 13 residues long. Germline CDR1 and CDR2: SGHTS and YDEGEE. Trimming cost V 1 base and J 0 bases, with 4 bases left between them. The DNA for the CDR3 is TGTGCCAGCAGCTTGAGAATGAACACTGAAGCTTTCTTT. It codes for CASSLRMNTEAFF.

The CDR3 spells CAIEGRGNTIYF. DNA of the CDR3: TGTGCCATCGAGGGCCGAGGAAACACCATATATTTT. This chain joins TRBV10-3 and TRBJ1-3; D call uncertain. This CDR3 spans 12 amino acids. V lost 8 bases and J 4 bases, leaving 9 bases between the germline ends. Germline-derived CDR1 and CDR2 are ENHRY and SYGVKD.

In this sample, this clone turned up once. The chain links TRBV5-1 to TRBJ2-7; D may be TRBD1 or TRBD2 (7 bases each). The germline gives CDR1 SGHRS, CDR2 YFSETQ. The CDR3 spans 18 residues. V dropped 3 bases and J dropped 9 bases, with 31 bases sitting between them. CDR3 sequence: CASSCDREGRLPGEGQYF. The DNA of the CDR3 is TGCGCCAGCAGCTGTGACAGGGAAGGACGGCTACCGGGGGAGGGGCAGTACTTC.

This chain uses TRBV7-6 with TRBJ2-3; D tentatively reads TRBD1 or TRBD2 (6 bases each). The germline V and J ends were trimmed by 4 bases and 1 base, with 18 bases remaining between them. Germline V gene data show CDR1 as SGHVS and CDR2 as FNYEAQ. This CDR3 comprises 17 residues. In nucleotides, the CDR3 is TGTGCCAGCAGCTCTGGGGGCCGGGGGTTTCGCACAGATACGCAGTATTTT. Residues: CASSSGGRGFRTDTQYF.

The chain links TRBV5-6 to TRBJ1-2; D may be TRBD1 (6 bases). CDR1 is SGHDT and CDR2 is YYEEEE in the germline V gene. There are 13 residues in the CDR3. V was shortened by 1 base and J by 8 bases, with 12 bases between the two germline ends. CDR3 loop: CASSLKRGFGYTF. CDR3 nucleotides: TGTGCCAGCAGCTTGAAGAGGGGGTTCGGCTACACCTTC.

The CDR3 DNA is TGTGCCAGCAGCCTTGGGACTAGCAGCGGGGGTTCCTACGAGCAGTACTTC. Encoded protein: CASSLGTSSGGSYEQYF. V usage is TRBV5-4 and J usage is TRBJ2-7; 9 nucleotides match TRBD2. CDR3 length: 17 residues. V dropped 4 bases and J dropped 1; count of bases not matched to a gene: 12. In germline, CDR1 is SGHNT, CDR2 YYREEE (reference sequence). The variable domain in full, with the rest retrieved from reference TRBV5-4 and TRBJ2-7, is ETGVTQSPTHLIKTRGQQVTLRCSSQSGHNTVSWYQQALGQGPQFIFQYYREEENGRGNFPPRFSGLQFPNYSSELNVNALELDDSALYLCASSLGTSSGGSYEQYFGPGTRLTVT.

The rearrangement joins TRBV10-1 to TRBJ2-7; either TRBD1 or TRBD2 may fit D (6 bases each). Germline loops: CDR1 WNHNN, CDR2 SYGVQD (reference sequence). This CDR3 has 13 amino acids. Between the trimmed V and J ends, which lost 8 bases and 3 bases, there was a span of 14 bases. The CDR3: CASARGAVYEQYF. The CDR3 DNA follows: TGCGCCAGCGCGAGGGGGGCTGTCTACGAGCAGTACTTC.

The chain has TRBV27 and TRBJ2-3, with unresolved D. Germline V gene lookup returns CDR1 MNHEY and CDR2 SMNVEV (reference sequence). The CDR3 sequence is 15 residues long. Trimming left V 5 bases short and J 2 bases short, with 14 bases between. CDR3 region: CASSPTQIFTDTQYF. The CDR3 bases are TGTGCCAGCAGTCCCACCCAGATTTTCACAGATACGCAGTATTTT.

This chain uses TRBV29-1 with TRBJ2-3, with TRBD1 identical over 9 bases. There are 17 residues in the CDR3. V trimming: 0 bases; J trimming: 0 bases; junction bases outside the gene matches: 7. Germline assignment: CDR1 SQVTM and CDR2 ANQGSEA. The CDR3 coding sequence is TGCAGCGTTGAAGAGGGACAGGGACAGTGGAGCACAGATACGCAGTATTTT. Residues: CSVEEGQGQWSTDTQYF.

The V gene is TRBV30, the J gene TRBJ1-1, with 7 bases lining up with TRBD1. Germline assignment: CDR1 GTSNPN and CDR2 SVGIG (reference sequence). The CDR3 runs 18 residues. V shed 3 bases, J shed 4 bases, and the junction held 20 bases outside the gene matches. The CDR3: CAWSHPKGRGKGGTEAFF. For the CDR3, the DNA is TGTGCCTGGAGCCACCCTAAGGGCAGGGGGAAGGGAGGCACTGAAGCTTTCTTT.

The CDR3 protein is CASSPGTGGTGELFF. CDR3 in DNA: TGTGCCAGCTCACCAGGGACAGGAGGCACCGGGGAGCTGTTTTTT. V is TRBV18 and J is TRBJ2-2, with 8 bases lining up with TRBD1. Germline CDR1 and CDR2: KGHSH and LQKENI. The CDR3 has 15 amino acids. The J segment lost 4 bases and the V segment lost 2 bases, leaving 3 bases of the junction unmatched.